This T cell receptor (beta chain) came from a study of blood T cell repertoires in COVID-19. As for the study in general: Material from acute and convalescent COVID-19 was sourced from the United States, Italy and Spain.

Trimming removed 5 bases from V and 0 bases from J, with 10 bases in between. The CDR3 covers 15 residues. Germline CDR1 is SGHVS and CDR2 is FQNEAQ. Authors' processing steps: Amplification of reference gene primers was used by the study to estimate nucleated cell counts. The repertoire was sequenced with immunoSEQ multiplex PCR; TCRdb's copy has only in-frame clones and lacks some. From that table come the V and J calls and clone size; the DNA was used to work out D and trimming. The repertoire holds over 100,000 clones, 60% to 80% seen once, with around 9.6% in the top ten. The sequencing input was peripheral blood. The source is a man aged 55 to 70 with active or convalescent COVID-19. The chain links TRBV7-8 to TRBJ1-4; the D is unclear. The CDR3 loop reads CASSPLTATNEKLFF. Written as DNA, the CDR3 is TGTGCCAGCAGCCCTCTGACTGCAACTAATGAAAAACTGTTTTTT.